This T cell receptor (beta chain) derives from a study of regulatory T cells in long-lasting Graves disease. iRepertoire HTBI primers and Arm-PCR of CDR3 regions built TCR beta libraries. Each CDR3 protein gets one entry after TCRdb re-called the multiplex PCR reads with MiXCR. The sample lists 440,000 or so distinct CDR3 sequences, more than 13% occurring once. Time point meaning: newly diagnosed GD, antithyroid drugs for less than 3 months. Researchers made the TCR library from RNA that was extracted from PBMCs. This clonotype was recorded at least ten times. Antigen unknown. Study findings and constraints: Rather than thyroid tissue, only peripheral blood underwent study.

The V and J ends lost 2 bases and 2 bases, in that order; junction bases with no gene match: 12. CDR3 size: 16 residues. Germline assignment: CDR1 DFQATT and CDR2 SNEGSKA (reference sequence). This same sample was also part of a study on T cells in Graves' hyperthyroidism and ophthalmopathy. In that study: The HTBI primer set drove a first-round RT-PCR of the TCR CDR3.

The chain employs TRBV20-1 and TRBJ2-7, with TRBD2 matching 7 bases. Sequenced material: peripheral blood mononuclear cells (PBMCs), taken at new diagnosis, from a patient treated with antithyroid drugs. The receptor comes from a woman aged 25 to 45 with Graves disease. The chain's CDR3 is CSARRGGRASPYEQYF. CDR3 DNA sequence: TGCAGTGCTAGACGTGGAGGGAGGGCCTCCCCCTACGAGCAGTACTTC.